Each of the 20 T cell receptor beta chains below was sequenced from the same sample in a study of blood T cell repertoires in COVID-19 (TCRdb year 2020). The library came from the immunoSEQ multiplex PCR assay. TCRdb provides this immuneACCESS table in a form limited to in-frame rearrangements. Some clones are lacking; in checked studies, under half of them reflect an unresolved V gene, and why the rest are absent is not known. The sample data list some 120,000 clones, and around 83% of these were observed just once. Jointly, the top ten make up about 6% of the sample. The sample consisted of peripheral blood. Every receptor here comes from a man older than 75 with active or convalescent COVID-19.

This clone was seen a single time. This chain uses TRBV6-1 with TRBJ1-2, with 8 bases identical to TRBD1. Trimming cost V 2 bases and J 4 bases; bases outside gene matches: 3. The CDR3 consists of 14 residues. The germline CDR1 and CDR2 sequences are MNHNS and SASEGT. The chain's CDR3 is CASSEQGAGYGYTF. CDR3 DNA sequence: TGTGCCAGCAGTGAACAGGGGGCGGGCTATGGCTACACCTTC.

The genes are TRBV2 and TRBJ1-1, with no clear D. Trimming took 4 bases from V and 5 from J, leaving 11 bases between them. Per germline, CDR1 SNHLY and CDR2 FYNNEI. CDR3 length: 13 amino acids. This CDR3 is CASSGPGGTEAFF. DNA of the CDR3: TGTGCCAGCAGTGGACCTGGAGGGACTGAAGCTTTCTTT. Full variable domain (missing parts from reference TRBV2 and TRBJ1-1): EPEVTQTPSHQVTQMGQEVILRCVPISNHLYFYWYRQILGQKVEFLVSFYNNEISEKSEIFDDQFSVERPDGSNFTLKIRSTKLEDSAMYFCASSGPGGTEAFFGQGTRLTVV.

The gene calls are TRBV2 and TRBJ2-5, with 13 positions matching TRBD2. CDR1 and CDR2 (germline): SNHLY, FYNNEI. The J segment lost 5 bases and the V segment lost 6 bases, leaving 3 bases of the junction unmatched. This CDR3 has 14 amino acids. CDR3 bases: TGTGCCAGCAGGATGACTAGCGGGGGGGAGACCCAGTACTTC. This gives the protein CASRMTSGGETQYF.

This clone showed up just once. The chain combines TRBV10-3 with TRBJ2-7; D is unresolved. The CDR3 is made up of 11 amino acids. Trimming removed 7 bases at V and 5 bases at J, with 9 bases between. Germline CDR1 is ENHRY and CDR2 is SYGVKD. CDR3 region: CAIKILNEQYF. CDR3 nucleotides: TGTGCCATCAAAATTCTAAACGAGCAGTACTTC.

This chain links TRBV29-1 with TRBJ2-1; weak D call: TRBD1 (7 bases). The CDR3 totals 13 residues. Trimming shortened V by 4 bases and J by 5 bases, and 12 bases separated the two germline ends. The germline V gene has CDR1 SQVTM and CDR2 ANQGSEA. This CDR3 is CSVGRGQNNEQFF. The CDR3, as DNA: TGCAGCGTTGGGAGGGGACAGAACAATGAGCAGTTCTTC.

This clone was found a few times. The chain recombines TRBV6-2 or TRBV6-3 with TRBJ2-2, with D hard to call. This CDR3 spans 14 amino acids. V lost 3 bases, J lost 10 bases, and 15 bases lay in between. Looked up from germline, CDR1 is MNHEY and CDR2 is SVGEGT. The DNA of the CDR3 is TGTGCCAGCAGTTATCCGAGAGGTGGAGCGGAGCTGTTTTTT. Translated, it gives CASSYPRGGAELFF.

The chain recombines TRBV9 with TRBJ2-5, with 8 bases matching TRBD2. The trim removed 4 bases at V and 3 bases at J, leaving 5 bases unmatched. CDR1 is SGDLS, CDR2 YYNGEE, per germline. This CDR3 contains 14 residues. The CDR3 region is CASSPHGGEETQYF. DNA of the CDR3: TGTGCCAGCAGCCCCCACGGGGGGGAAGAGACCCAGTACTTC.

Here the CDR3 DNA reads TGTGCCAGCAGTGGGACAGGGCCAAATCAGCCCCAGCATTTT. This sequence encodes CASSGTGPNQPQHF. The gene calls are TRBV2 and TRBJ1-5; 8 nucleotides align to TRBD1. The CDR3 contains 14 residues. Germline V CDR1 and CDR2: SNHLY, FYNNEI. V lost 4 bases to trimming and J lost 4 bases; unmatched junction nucleotides: 3.

The chain recombines TRBV27 with TRBJ2-7, with D unclear. The V gene lost 2 bases and the J gene lost 5 bases, with 13 bases spanning the gap. The CDR3 totals 14 residues. Germline V lookup: CDR1 MNHEY, CDR2 SMNVEV (reference sequence). The CDR3 nucleotides are TGTGCCAGCAGTTTAACTGAAAATCCCCACGAGCAGTACTTC. This sequence encodes CASSLTENPHEQYF.

The chain carries TRBV7-2 and TRBJ2-7; D uncertain. The germline V and J ends were trimmed by 2 bases and 6 bases, with 5 bases remaining between them. Germline CDR1 and CDR2: SGHTA and FQGNSA. The CDR3 contains 11 residues. For the CDR3, the DNA is TGTGCCAGCAGCTTACGGTCCGAGCAGTACTTC. Amino acid sequence: CASSLRSEQYF.

The rearrangement uses TRBV6-5 and TRBJ2-7; 10 bases map to TRBD1. V dropped 10 bases and J dropped 6; count of bases not matched to a gene: 12. This CDR3 has 14 amino acids. Germline-derived CDR1 and CDR2 are MNHEY and SVGAGI. CDR3 residues: CATLSPGQGPEQYF. The CDR3 region has the DNA TGTGCCACCCTCTCCCCGGGACAGGGGCCCGAGCAGTACTTC.

The rearrangement links TRBV7-2 to TRBJ1-3; TRBD1 agrees at 8 bases. The length of the CDR3 is 14 residues. Germline lookup yields CDR1 SGHTA and CDR2 FQGNSA. Unmatched junction bases numbered 10, after V lost 6 bases and J lost 9 bases. Here the CDR3 DNA reads TGTGCCAGCAGAAAACAGGGGGAGCGCTTCACCATATATTTT. This codes for CASRKQGERFTIYF. Full variable domain (remainder filled in from reference TRBV7-2 and TRBJ1-3): GAGVSQSPSNKVTEKGKDVELRCDPISGHTALYWYRQSLGQGLEFLIYFQGNSAPDKSGLPSDRFSAERTGGSVSTLTIQRTQQEDSAVYLCASRKQGERFTIYFGEGSWLTVV.

This clone was observed a few times. The chain couples TRBV12-3 or TRBV12-4 to TRBJ1-2; 7 bases match TRBD1. J gave up 7 bases and V 5 bases, and 4 bases lay outside the gene matches. CDR3 size: 12 residues. CDR3 bases: TGTGCCAGCAGTCGACAGGGTGGTGGCTACACCTTC. Its protein is CASSRQGGGYTF.

This clone was recorded once. This rearrangement joins TRBV5-3 to TRBJ1-5; D remains unclear. TRBV5-3 is labeled an ORF, and its function is uncertain. The CDR3 totals 13 residues. The germline V and J ends were trimmed by 4 bases and 6 bases, with 11 bases remaining between them. CDR3 nucleotide sequence: TGTGCCAGAAGCCACAAATGGTCTCAGCCCCAGCATTTT. As protein: CARSHKWSQPQHF.

The CDR3 nucleotides read TGTGCCAGTAGTGCCCGGGGAGATACTGGGGCCAACGTCCTGACTTTC. Protein: CASSARGDTGANVLTF. The chain combines TRBV19 with TRBJ2-6, with D possibly TRBD2 on 5 matching bases. This CDR3 contains 16 residues. CDR1 is LNHDA and CDR2 is SQIVND in the germline V gene (reference sequence). Trimming shortened V by 5 bases and J by 2 bases, and 13 bases separated the two germline ends.

The chain couples TRBV7-2 to TRBJ2-7; 10 nucleotides match TRBD2. CDR1 and CDR2 (germline): SGHTA, FQGNSA. This CDR3 is built from 14 residues. Unmatched junction bases numbered 4, after V lost 5 bases and J lost 3 bases. The CDR3 is CASSLLAGGYEQYF. The CDR3 nucleotides read TGTGCCAGCAGCCTCTTAGCGGGGGGCTACGAGCAGTACTTC.

V usage is TRBV3-1 (or the pseudogene TRBV3-2) and J usage is TRBJ1-2; D might be TRBD1 (5 bases). The CDR3 has 21 amino acids. Germline V gene sequence: CDR1 LGHDT, CDR2 YNNKEL (reference sequence). V dropped 0 bases and J dropped 0 bases, with 26 bases sitting between them. In nucleotides, the CDR3 is TGTGCCAGCAGCCAAGATTGGGGACTCGTAGGCCGTCCTTTTACTAACTATGGCTACACCTTC. It is translated as CASSQDWGLVGRPFTNYGYTF.

This chain uses TRBV29-1 with TRBJ1-1, with D tentatively TRBD1 (5 bases). Germline V CDR1 and CDR2: SQVTM, ANQGSEA. The ends were cut back, 0 bases at V and 0 bases at J, with 11 bases in the middle. The CDR3 has 15 residues. The CDR3 DNA is TGCAGCGTTGAAGATTGGGGGGATATGAACACTGAAGCTTTCTTT. Translated, it gives CSVEDWGDMNTEAFF.

This chain connects TRBV27 to TRBJ1-6; tentatively, D is TRBD1 (5 bases). Germline assignment: CDR1 MNHEY and CDR2 SMNVEV (reference sequence). The CDR3 length is 15 residues. Trimming took off 10 bases at V and 4 bases at J, with 17 bases between the two ends. The CDR3 sequence: CATYLRAGYNSPLHF. CDR3 nucleotide sequence: TGTGCCACCTACCTTCGGGCAGGGTATAATTCACCCCTCCACTTT.

J is TRBJ2-1 and V is TRBV14; 9 bases are a match to TRBD2. There are 16 residues in the CDR3. The V gene end was trimmed by 4 bases and the J gene end by 0 bases; junction bases not matched to a gene: 4. In germline, CDR1 is SGHDN, CDR2 FVKESK. CDR3: CASSRKRGASYNEQFF. CDR3 nucleotide sequence: TGTGCCAGCAGCCGCAAGCGGGGGGCCTCCTACAATGAGCAGTTCTTC.